The T cell receptor beta chain described here comes from a study of cytomegalovirus exposure and HLA in healthy donors (dated by TCRdb to 2016 to 2017). The study in broad terms: An earlier analysis of roughly 500 of the donors reported roughly 300 Gb of sequence data and approximately 110 million unique TCR beta sequences from about 200 million T cells. Approximately 310 gigabases of sequencing data and tens of millions of unique TCR sequences were included in an early release covering about 700 HLA-typed donors. Of the roughly 400 genotyped donors, around 81% fell in the genetic ancestry cluster associated with self-reported Caucasian donors. The study was designed to test whether signatures of past pathogen exposure could be identified by cataloging public T cell receptors. The study profiled the T cell repertoires of 666 subjects by immunosequencing and related them to cytomegalovirus serostatus. In addition to the first cohort of roughly 670 subjects, a separate validation cohort of approximately 110 different subjects was used. To predict cytomegalovirus infection status, the study brought together high-throughput TCR immunosequencing, statistical association of individual TCRs with disease status, and machine learning. To study patterns of TCR occurrence, a later analysis re-analyzed previously published TCR beta repertoires from more than 550 donors and added high-resolution HLA genotyping. In the later analysis, no new phenotypic data were used to find candidate immune exposures; instead, reliance was placed on TCR beta sequences and their occurrence across donors. To decide whether each TCR beta V gene segment behaved as functional or pseudogenic, an earlier analysis of approximately 590 of the donors relied on high-throughput TCR beta sequencing. Donor age, sex, ethnicity and CMV serostatus were collected together with the repertoire data. A later genetic analysis used genome-wide SNP genotypes for about 65% of the 666 donors, treating that subset as a discovery cohort. All discovery cohort repertoires had been generated on a single sequencing platform. Class I and class II HLA loci were covered by the typing at four-digit resolution. Typing coverage differed by locus: A, B, C, DRB1 and DQB1 were typed in roughly 620-630 donors, DQA1 in roughly 500, DPA1 in 606, and DPB1 in around 440. Several DR-DQ haplotypes were handled as single units for association and clustering, since linkage in the cohort was strong. Across some 400 genotyped donors of the cohort, an average of roughly 250,000 unique TCR beta nucleotide sequences per donor were sequenced, and roughly 18% of those sequences were non-productive.

What the research found in general, with its limitations: In an earlier analysis of some 540 of the donors, most TCR beta V segments appeared in productive rearrangements about 90% or about 30% of the time, broadly matching IMGT annotations. When HLA alleles, especially DR and DQ, strongly co-occurred, TCR associations were difficult to assign to individual alleles. While some public TCRs were present in many individuals, most TCR sequences turned up only very rarely across donors. The cohort was sequenced for TCR beta chains only, and without alpha or paired-chain data the features that could be detected were limited. In a later genetic analysis, fewer N-insertions in productive TCRs were reported among donors in an Asian-associated ancestry cluster than the roughly 700-donor mean. Because the 87-base-pair reads could not distinguish some IMGT-functional V segments, including TRBV6-2 and TRBV6-3, those segments were excluded. V-gene and J-gene trimming of TCR beta chains was associated with a missense DCLRE1C variant in a later genetic analysis, and the association was replicated in an independent cohort. In a later analysis, most CMV-associated TCR beta chains were found to appear HLA-restricted, with HLA associations seemingly driven largely by CMV exposure. The study listed approximately 150 TCR beta chains as associated with cytomegalovirus. In a later analysis, about 17,000 TCR beta sequences were associated with specific HLA alleles at a false discovery rate of 0.05. The classifier was reported to diagnose cytomegalovirus status with high specificity and sensitivity in both the original and validation cohorts. A later analysis reported that several top co-occurrence clusters appeared linked to parvovirus B19, influenza, CMV and Epstein-Barr virus. Roughly uniform sequencing depth across donors was assumed in presence/absence analyses, although this assumption may not hold. A cluster of highly shared sequence variants was judged likely to represent a technical artifact of the sequencing pipeline. A further reported finding was that TCR beta sequences accurately predicted the HLA-A and HLA-B alleles for most subjects in the first cohort. Because counts were too low, about 18 rarely observed V segments, including chromosome 9 orphons, were excluded from the earlier analysis of about 500 of the donors. HLA typing was unavailable for some donors at each locus, so association tests used only the typed subset. In vitro tests confirmed that a few of the cytomegalovirus-associated TCR beta chains recognize cytomegalovirus antigens. The authors suggested that the approach could potentially be extended to other disease states and immunological phenotypes. Compared with equally common non-associated chains, HLA-associated TCR beta chains in a later analysis were more clonally expanded and had lower generation probabilities. Correlated functional status among segregating V segments might be attributable to linkage disequilibrium, but an unknown experimental factor could not be ruled out. A later analysis found that TCR association rates varied across HLA loci, with DRB1 alleles showing the most associated TCRs and HLA-C alleles the fewest. The only immune exposure information available for the cohort was CMV serostatus.

The cohort was made up of approximately 670 healthy bone marrow donors. At the time of sampling, every cohort member was nominally healthy, though immune exposures that went unrecorded were likely present. The donor was CMV seronegative and belonged to the group of 352 seronegative cohort members. Each donor provided a peripheral blood sample, and peripheral blood mononuclear cells were used for TCR beta sequencing. Genomic DNA extraction from the blood cell samples was performed with the Qiagen DNeasy Blood Extraction Kit. Library construction relied on the immunoSEQ multiplex PCR assay. For the multiplex PCR, a mixture combining 60 forward primers for TCR Vbeta segments and 13 reverse primers for TCR Jbeta segments was used. Amplification of the CDR3 region of rearranged TCR beta genes was performed with a multiplex PCR assay on genomic DNA. On the Illumina HiSeq System, the amplified TCR beta libraries were sequenced as 87-base-pair reads. From the authors' description of their analysis: Across the roughly 640 repertoires, a later analysis counted roughly 84 million unique TCR beta chains, 9.5 million to 12 million of which were shared by at least two donors. Raw reads were error-corrected and collapsed into unique sequences with a nearest-neighbor algorithm that merged closely related sequences to remove PCR and sequencing errors. To assign V, D and J gene segments, CDR3 sequences were aligned to IMGT reference sequences. For a sequence to be retained, at least a six-nucleotide match to both a V gene segment and a J gene segment was required. A rearrangement counted as productive if the CDR3 had no stop codons and remained in frame with V and J, and every other rearrangement counted as non-productive. Following IMGT convention, CDR3 was defined as the stretch from the second conserved V-encoded cysteine up to the conserved J-encoded phenylalanine. Sequences without an unambiguous match to a single V gene segment were excluded from the earlier analysis of over 500 of the donors. In an earlier analysis of roughly 600 of the donors, a V segment was called functional when productive rearrangements were above 56.7%, and segregating when the standard deviation between donors exceeded 5%. A statistical classification framework was built for diagnosing cytomegalovirus status from the catalog of TCR beta chain sequences. V and J gene assignment, in a later analysis, came from comparing TCR nucleotide sequences with IMGT/GENE-DB human TR gene sequences. Using the TCRdist pipeline, a later analysis assigned CDR3 sequences along with most-parsimonious VDJ recombination scenarios. In a later analysis, each TCR beta chain was defined by its CDR3 amino acid sequence together with its V-gene family, and reads without a unique V-gene family were excluded. A later analysis removed 500 to 650 highly shared, low-generation-probability nucleotide sequences to deal with suspected cross-contamination and a sequencing artifact. In a later analysis, a clonal expansion index was calculated for each public chain from normalized within-repertoire ranks of inferred template counts. Generation probabilities in a later analysis came from a VDJ recombination model fitted to out-of-frame rearrangements, and those results were checked against IGoR. In a later analysis, TCR-TCR, TCR-HLA and TCR-CMV co-occurrence was scored with hypergeometric tests, and a repertoire-size bias correction was applied to TCR pairs. False discovery rates were estimated in a later analysis by permuting HLA or CMV assignments 20 times. In a later analysis, co-occurring TCRs were grouped using DBSCAN, and TCRdist sequence similarity was added for clustering within HLA-allele-positive subsets. Repertoires with fewer than 30,000 or more than 120,000 public chains, plus five repertoires with anomalous nucleotide sharing, were excluded from co-occurrence clustering. Sourced from immuneACCESS, this table was stored by TCRdb with only in-frame sequences that have V and J called. A share of the clones is absent; for the studies checked, an unresolved V gene accounts for under half, and the remainder has no known explanation. D and trimming come from the DNA, and the V and J calls and clone size come from that table. This sample lists 40,000 or so clones; 90% to 95% were detected once. Roughly 2.7% of the sample is in the top ten clones.

On this clone: Which antigen it targets is not known. Base quality data are lacking; no much larger clone is found one base away.

Looking up the germline V gene yields CDR1 SGHDT and CDR2 YYEEEE. The CDR3 holds 15 amino acids from the cysteine to the phenylalanine. CDR3 DNA is the only sequence kept; it has 45 bases, read in frame from the first base. V lost 4 bases and J lost 3 bases, and the count of bases not matched to a germline gene is 7. The clonotype originates from a woman aged 18-29 years in good health and CMV-seronegative. The sample consisted of PBMCs. The chain joins TRBV5-6 to TRBJ2-1; 7 of the junction bases match TRBD1. The nucleotide sequence reads TGTGCCAGCAGCCCGGGACAGCGGTTCTACAATGAGCAGTTCTTC. This yields the protein CASSPGQRFYNEQFF.